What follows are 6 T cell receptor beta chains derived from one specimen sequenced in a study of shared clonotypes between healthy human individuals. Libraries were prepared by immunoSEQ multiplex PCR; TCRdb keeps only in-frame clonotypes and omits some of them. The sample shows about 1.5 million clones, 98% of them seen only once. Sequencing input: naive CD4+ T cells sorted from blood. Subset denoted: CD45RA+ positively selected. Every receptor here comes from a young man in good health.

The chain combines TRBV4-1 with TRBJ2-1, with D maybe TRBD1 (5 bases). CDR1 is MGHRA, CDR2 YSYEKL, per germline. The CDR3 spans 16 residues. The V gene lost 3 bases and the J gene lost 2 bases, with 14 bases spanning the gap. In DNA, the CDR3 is TGCGCCAGCAGCCAGATTATTGGGGCTACCTACAATGAGCAGTTCTTC. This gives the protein CASSQIIGATYNEQFF.

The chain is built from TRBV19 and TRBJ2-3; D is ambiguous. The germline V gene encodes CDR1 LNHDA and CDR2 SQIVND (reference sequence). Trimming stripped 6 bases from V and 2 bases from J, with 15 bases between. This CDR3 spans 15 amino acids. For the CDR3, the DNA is TGTGCCAGTAGCCTCCTCGGGCGCGACACAGATACGCAGTATTTT. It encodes CASSLLGRDTDTQYF.

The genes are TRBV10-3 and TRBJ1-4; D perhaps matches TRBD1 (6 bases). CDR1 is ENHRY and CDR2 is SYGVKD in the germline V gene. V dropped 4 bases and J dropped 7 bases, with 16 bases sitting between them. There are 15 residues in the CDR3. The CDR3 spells CAISVGGQASEKLFF. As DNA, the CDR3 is TGTGCCATCAGTGTTGGGGGGCAAGCGAGTGAAAAACTGTTTTTT.

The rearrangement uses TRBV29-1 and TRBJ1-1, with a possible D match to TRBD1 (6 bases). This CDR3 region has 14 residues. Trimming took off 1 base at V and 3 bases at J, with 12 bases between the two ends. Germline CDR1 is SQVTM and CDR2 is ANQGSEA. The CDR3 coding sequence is TGCAGCGTTGAAGTAAACAGGGCGGACACTGAAGCTTTCTTT. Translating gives CSVEVNRADTEAFF.

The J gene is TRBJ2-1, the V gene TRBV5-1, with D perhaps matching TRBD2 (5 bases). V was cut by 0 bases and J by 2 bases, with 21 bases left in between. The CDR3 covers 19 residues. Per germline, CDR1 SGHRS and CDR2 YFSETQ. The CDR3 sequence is CASSLGTDGGQRPYNEQFF. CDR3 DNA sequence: TGCGCCAGCAGCTTGGGGACGGACGGCGGGCAACGACCCTACAATGAGCAGTTCTTC.

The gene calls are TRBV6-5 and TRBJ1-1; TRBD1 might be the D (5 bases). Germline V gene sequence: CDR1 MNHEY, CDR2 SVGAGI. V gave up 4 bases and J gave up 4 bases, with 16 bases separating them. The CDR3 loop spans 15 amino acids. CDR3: CASSFHQGLGTEAFF. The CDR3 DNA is TGTGCCAGCAGTTTTCATCAGGGACTTGGCACTGAAGCTTTCTTT.